Described below is a single TCR beta chain sequence and its context. Its matching antigen is unknown. This sample is drawn from a study of T cell clonotyping in hematopoietic cell transplantation. Study context: Recipient samples before transplant were obtained post-cytoreduction.

This CDR3 is built from 16 residues. The V gene end was trimmed by 6 bases and the J gene end by 6 bases; junction bases not matched to a gene: 13. Germline V gene data show CDR1 as MNHEY and CDR2 as SMNVEV (reference sequence). This sample's time point: recipient sample about 28 days before transplant, after cytoreduction. The study's findings and limits: After transplant, recipient diversity fell while pathologically expanded clonotypes grew through day 180.

Sequencing used immunoSEQ multiplex PCR; TCRdb keeps in-frame clones, though not all of them. This sample has some 27,000 clones, with around 82% found just once. Here the sequenced sample was peripheral blood mononuclear cells, taken before stem cell transplant. The sequence was obtained from a man aged 35 to 55 with acute myeloid leukemia. Some clones in this sample may be carry-over from other donors' samples. The chain is built from TRBV27 and TRBJ2-2; 7 nucleotides agree with TRBD1. DNA for the CDR3: TGTGCCAGCAGCCACACCACAGGGGTTGAGTCCGGGGAGCTGTTTTTT. It encodes CASSHTTGVESGELFF.